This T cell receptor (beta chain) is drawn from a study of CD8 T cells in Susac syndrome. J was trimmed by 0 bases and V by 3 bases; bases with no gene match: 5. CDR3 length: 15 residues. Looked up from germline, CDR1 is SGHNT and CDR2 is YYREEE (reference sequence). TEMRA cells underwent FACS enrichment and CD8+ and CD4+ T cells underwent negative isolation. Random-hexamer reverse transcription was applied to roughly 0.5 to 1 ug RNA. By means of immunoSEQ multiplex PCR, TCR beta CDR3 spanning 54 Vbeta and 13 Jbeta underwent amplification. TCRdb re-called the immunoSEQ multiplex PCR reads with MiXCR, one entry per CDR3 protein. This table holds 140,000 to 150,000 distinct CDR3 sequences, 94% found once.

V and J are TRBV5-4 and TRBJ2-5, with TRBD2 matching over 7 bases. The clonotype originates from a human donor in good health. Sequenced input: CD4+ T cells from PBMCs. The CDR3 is CASSSPSGDQETQYF. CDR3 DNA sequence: TGTGCCAGCAGCTCCCCTAGCGGCGACCAAGAGACCCAGTACTTC.